This T cell receptor (beta chain) derives from a study of T cell responses to AZD1222 COVID-19 vaccine. The method was immunoSEQ multiplex PCR; TCRdb's version includes in-frame clones alone and lacks a portion of them. This sample has more than 95,000 clones; around nine tenths occur once, and the top ten carry 2.5% to 4%. The CDR3 covers 17 residues. Germline V lookup: CDR1 SGHRS, CDR2 YFSETQ. With 4 bases removed from V and 3 bases from J, the gap between germline ends came to 17 bases. Study-wide findings and caveats: Reportedly, nearly half the spike-specific TCRs target unmutated variant regions. Vaccine-related CD4 TCRs covered spike, predominating at 160-218 and 743-854.

About this clone itself: As yet, its antigen is unknown.

The V call is TRBV5-1, the J call TRBJ2-6; unclear D gene. The receptor's source is an adult who received the MenACWY meningococcal vaccine as a control. The specimen was peripheral blood, collected 28 days after the second dose of the MenACWY control vaccine. The CDR3 DNA follows: TGCGCCAGCAGCCCCCGGGCACGGCCCCTTGGGGCCAACGTCCTGACTTTC. Amino acids: CASSPRARPLGANVLTF. Filled out from reference TRBV5-1 and TRBJ2-6, the complete variable domain reads KAGVTQTPRYLIKTRGQQVTLSCSPISGHRSVSWYQQTPGQGLQFLFEYFSETQRNKGNFPGRFSGRQFSNSRSEMNVSTLELGDSALYLCASSPRARPLGANVLTFGAGSRLTVL.